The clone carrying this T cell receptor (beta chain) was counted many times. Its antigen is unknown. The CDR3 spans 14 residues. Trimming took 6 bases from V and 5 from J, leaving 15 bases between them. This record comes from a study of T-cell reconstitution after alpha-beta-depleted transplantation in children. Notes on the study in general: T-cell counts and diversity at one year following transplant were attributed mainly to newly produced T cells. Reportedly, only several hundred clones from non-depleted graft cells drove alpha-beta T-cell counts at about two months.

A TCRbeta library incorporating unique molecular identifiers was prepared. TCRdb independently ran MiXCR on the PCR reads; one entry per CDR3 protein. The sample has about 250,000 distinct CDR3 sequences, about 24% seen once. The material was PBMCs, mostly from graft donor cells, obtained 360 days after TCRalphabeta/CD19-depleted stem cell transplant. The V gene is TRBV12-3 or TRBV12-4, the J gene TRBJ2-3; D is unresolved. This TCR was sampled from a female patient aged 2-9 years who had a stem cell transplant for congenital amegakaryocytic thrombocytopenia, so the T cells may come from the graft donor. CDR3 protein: CASSPSIRQDTQYF. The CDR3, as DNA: TGTGCCAGCAGCCCCAGCATCCGCCAAGATACGCAGTATTTT.